Relative to its sample, the clone carrying this TCR beta chain is medium-sized. Each CDR3 protein is one row after TCRdb ran MiXCR on the PCR reads. The table lists approximately 60,000 distinct CDR3 sequences, over 15% of them singletons. This entry belongs to a study of molecular identifiers for immune sequencing clone quantification. Trimming left V 2 bases short and J 4 bases short, with 12 bases between. The CDR3 is 14 residues long. Per the germline V gene, CDR1 is MGHRA and CDR2 is YSYEKL. The rearrangement links TRBV4-1 to TRBJ2-7; D is perhaps TRBD1 (6 bases). The sequenced material came from naive CD8+ T cells from blood, with Jurkat cell RNA spiked in. Subset here: FACS-sorted CD8+CD4-CCR7+CD45RA+ naive T cells. The sequence was collected from a human donor in good health. Some libraries in this study had Jurkat cell RNA spiked in. The CDR3 spells CASSQPGTHYEQYF. The CDR3 region has the DNA TGCGCCAGCAGCCAACCCGGGACACATTACGAGCAGTACTTC.